This entry lists 24 T cell receptor beta chains sequenced from one sample in a study of blood T cell repertoires in COVID-19. Sequencing used immunoSEQ multiplex PCR; TCRdb keeps in-frame clones, though not all of them. The data hold about 380,000 clones, with over 65% observed a single time. Material for sequencing was peripheral blood. Receptor source: a human donor with acute or convalescent COVID-19. The donor label of this sample is uncertain.

The chain has TRBV3-1 (or the pseudogene TRBV3-2) and TRBJ2-5; 8 bases fit TRBD2. CDR3 length equals 15 residues. Trimming removed 2 bases from V and 2 bases from J; junction bases left unmatched: 4. Germline-derived CDR1 and CDR2 are LGHDT and YNNKEL (reference sequence). The CDR3, as DNA: TGTGCCAGCAGCCAACGGGGGGGACGTCAAGAGACCCAGTACTTC. Its translation is CASSQRGGRQETQYF.

The genes are TRBV5-1 and TRBJ1-1, with D unclear. The CDR3 has 15 residues. V shed 0 bases and J shed 0 bases, with 9 bases lying between them. Germline V gives CDR1 SGHRS, CDR2 YFSETQ. This CDR3 is CASSLGANLNTEAFF. The CDR3 DNA reads as TGCGCCAGCAGCTTGGGAGCAAACCTGAACACTGAAGCTTTCTTT. Filled out from reference TRBV5-1 and TRBJ1-1, the complete variable domain reads KAGVTQTPRYLIKTRGQQVTLSCSPISGHRSVSWYQQTPGQGLQFLFEYFSETQRNKGNFPGRFSGRQFSNSRSEMNVSTLELGDSALYLCASSLGANLNTEAFFGQGTRLTVV.

The V call is TRBV7-9, the J call TRBJ2-6; no definite D call. Germline lookup yields CDR1 SEHNR and CDR2 FQNEAQ (reference sequence). V gave up 7 bases and J gave up 2 bases, with 9 bases separating them. This CDR3 region has 14 residues. The CDR3 is CASTNSAGANVLTF. The CDR3 region has the DNA TGTGCCAGCACCAACTCTGCTGGGGCCAACGTCCTGACTTTC.

The chain recombines TRBV7-7 with TRBJ2-2, with a tentative D call TRBD1 (5 bases). Per the germline V gene, CDR1 is SSHAT and CDR2 is FNYEAQ (reference sequence). Trimming cost V 5 bases and J 5 bases, with 18 bases left between them. The CDR3 length is 16 residues. The CDR3 DNA reads TGTGCCAGCAGCCAGACGGTCCAGGGAATAACCGGGGAGCTGTTTTTT. Translated, it gives CASSQTVQGITGELFF.

The gene calls are TRBV3-1 (or the pseudogene TRBV3-2) and TRBJ1-2, with a tentative D call TRBD1 (6 bases). Trimming left V 1 base short and J 7 bases short, with 16 bases between. Germline V CDR1 and CDR2: LGHDT, YNNKEL (reference sequence). The CDR3 sequence is 15 residues long. The CDR3 region has the DNA TGTGCCAGCAGCCAAGTCCTCGGGGGGGCCGCTGGCTACACCTTC. Its protein is CASSQVLGGAAGYTF.

In this sample, this clone turned up once. The chain carries TRBV20-1 and TRBJ1-1; D uncertain. CDR1 DFQATT and CDR2 SNEGSKA come from the germline V gene (reference sequence). The CDR3 runs to 14 residues. The V gene lost 4 bases and the J gene lost 9 bases, with 21 bases spanning the gap. CDR3 DNA: TGCAGTGCTATTGACCTTGGGAGAGGTGAGAAAGCTTTCTTT. This gives the protein CSAIDLGRGEKAFF.

The chain is built from TRBV29-1 and TRBJ2-2, with 7 bases aligning to TRBD2. Germline CDR1 reads SQVTM; CDR2 reads ANQGSEA. V gave up 6 bases and J gave up 6 bases; unmatched junction bases: 4. The CDR3 sequence is 12 residues long. CDR3 coding DNA: TGCAGCGTCGGACTAGATCCCGGGGAGCTGTTTTTT. This encodes CSVGLDPGELFF.

This chain links TRBV28 with TRBJ1-2; 7 bases line up with TRBD1. With 6 bases clipped from V and 5 bases from J, the junction kept 6 bases outside the gene matches. Germline CDR1 and CDR2: MDHEN and SYDVKM. This CDR3 has 13 residues. CDR3 sequence reads: CASRDRIPYGYTF. The DNA of the CDR3 is TGTGCCAGCAGGGACAGGATCCCATATGGCTACACCTTC.

The J gene is TRBJ2-3, the V gene TRBV5-4, with D possibly being TRBD2 (5 bases). CDR3 size: 17 residues. CDR1 SGHNT and CDR2 YYREEE come from the germline V gene (reference sequence). V lost 2 bases to trimming and J lost 0 bases, with 16 bases between them. The CDR3 region has the DNA TGTGCCAGCAGCTTACCGGCGGGCCTCACGAGCACAGATACGCAGTATTTT. Amino acids: CASSLPAGLTSTDTQYF.

The chain couples TRBV15 to TRBJ1-2; maybe TRBD1 (6 bases). This CDR3 has 15 amino acids. Germline-derived CDR1 and CDR2 are LNHNV and YYDKDF (reference sequence). Trimming cost V 1 base and J 4 bases, with 13 bases left between them. The CDR3: CATSRGRQGFYGYTF. Written as DNA, the CDR3 is TGTGCCACCAGCAGAGGAAGGCAGGGGTTCTATGGCTACACCTTC.

This chain uses TRBV19 with TRBJ2-7, with a tentative D call TRBD2 (5 bases). Germline CDR1 LNHDA, CDR2 SQIVND (reference sequence). V gave up 4 bases and J gave up 0 bases, with 10 bases separating them. This CDR3 spans 14 amino acids. The CDR3 region is CASSNPGSSYEQYF. For the CDR3, the DNA is TGTGCCAGTAGTAACCCGGGGAGCTCCTACGAGCAGTACTTC.

The rearrangement uses TRBV4-1 and TRBJ2-7, with D perhaps matching TRBD2 (6 bases). This CDR3 comprises 16 residues. Trimming cost V 0 bases and J 9 bases, with 21 bases left between them. From germline, CDR1 is MGHRA and CDR2 YSYEKL. The CDR3 DNA reads TGCGCCAGCAGCCAAGATCGTCGCGGGGACCCTCAGAGGCAGTACTTC. Translating it yields CASSQDRRGDPQRQYF.

The chain recombines TRBV5-1 with TRBJ2-1; the match to TRBD2 covers 11 bases. This CDR3 has 15 amino acids. After removal of 1 base from V and 8 bases from J, the junction contained 5 bases not matched to a gene. Germline values: CDR1 SGHRS, CDR2 YFSETQ. The DNA of the CDR3 is TGCGCCAGCAGCTTGCTTAGCGGGGGGGCGTATGAGCAGTTCTTC. Its translation is CASSLLSGGAYEQFF. The entire variable domain, with the rest obtained from reference TRBV5-1 and TRBJ2-1, is as follows: KAGVTQTPRYLIKTRGQQVTLSCSPISGHRSVSWYQQTPGQGLQFLFEYFSETQRNKGNFPGRFSGRQFSNSRSEMNVSTLELGDSALYLCASSLLSGGAYEQFFGPGTRLTVL.

The genes are TRBV15 and TRBJ1-5; the D is unclear. V gave up 6 bases and J gave up 1 base, with 13 bases separating them. In germline, CDR1 is LNHNV, CDR2 YYDKDF (reference sequence). This CDR3 region has 15 residues. The CDR3 DNA is TGTGCCACCAGAGAGGCTACCTGGAGCAATCAGCCCCAGCATTTT. Translating it yields CATREATWSNQPQHF.

The rearrangement uses TRBV6-1 and TRBJ1-1; the D is unclear. V lost 2 bases and J 0 bases, leaving 7 bases between the germline ends. From germline, CDR1 is MNHNS and CDR2 SASEGT. This CDR3 contains 14 residues. The CDR3 spells CASSEILLNTEAFF. DNA of the CDR3: TGTGCCAGCAGTGAAATCCTACTGAACACTGAAGCTTTCTTT.

This clone was counted between two and nine times. The CDR3 region is CASSSTGGTGVETQYF. The CDR3 nucleotides are TGTGCCAGCAGCTCAACGGGGGGGACAGGGGTCGAGACCCAGTACTTC. This chain uses TRBV7-7 with TRBJ2-5; 10 nucleotides align to TRBD1. The V gene's germline CDR1 is SSHAT and CDR2 FNYEAQ (reference sequence). Germline trimming cut 4 bases from V and 5 bases from J; bases unmatched to any gene: 10. The CDR3 is made up of 16 amino acids.

This chain links TRBV5-6 with TRBJ2-1, with 7 bases that match TRBD2. V gave up 0 bases and J gave up 5 bases; unmatched junction bases: 5. Germline CDR1 reads SGHDT; CDR2 reads YYEEEE. This CDR3 has 15 residues. The CDR3 sequence: CASSLGGGGNNEQFF. The CDR3 coding sequence is TGTGCCAGCAGCTTGGGCGGGGGAGGAAACAATGAGCAGTTCTTC.

V is TRBV5-1 and J is TRBJ2-2; a weak D match, TRBD2 (5 bases). The CDR3 sequence is 13 residues long. Per germline, CDR1 SGHRS and CDR2 YFSETQ. V dropped 6 bases and J dropped 4 bases, with 10 bases sitting between them. For the CDR3, the DNA is TGCGCCAGCAAGTCCGGGGTCACCGGGGAGCTGTTTTTT. Translation gives CASKSGVTGELFF.

The chain carries TRBV7-9 and TRBJ2-1; TRBD1 might be the D (5 bases). Germline V gene sequence: CDR1 SEHNR, CDR2 FQNEAQ (reference sequence). V lost 5 bases and J lost 5, with 13 bases in between. The CDR3 runs 14 residues. The CDR3 DNA follows: TGTGCCAGCAGCAACCAAAGACAGCACAATGAGCAGTTCTTC. This gives the protein CASSNQRQHNEQFF.

This clone was counted between two and nine times. This sample includes further DNA sequences coding for the same CDR3. For the CDR3, the DNA is TGTGCCTGGAGAGCCGGGACAGGAAATGAAAAACTGTTTTTT. It encodes CAWRAGTGNEKLFF. This sequence joins TRBV30 and TRBJ1-4; 8 nucleotides agree with TRBD1. This CDR3 is 14 amino acids long. With 3 bases clipped from V and 5 bases from J, the junction kept 5 bases outside the gene matches. The germline V gene encodes CDR1 GTSNPN and CDR2 SVGIG (reference sequence).

The rearrangement joins TRBV4-1 to TRBJ2-3; the match to TRBD2 covers 7 bases. Germline CDR1 is MGHRA and CDR2 is YSYEKL. V gave up 0 bases and J gave up 1 base; unmatched junction bases: 4. CDR3 size: 16 residues. CDR3 nucleotide sequence: TGCGCCAGCAGCCAAGAGGAGCGGGGAGGCACAGATACGCAGTATTTT. It is translated as CASSQEERGGTDTQYF.

This chain links TRBV5-1 with TRBJ1-2; D is unclear. Germline CDR1 and CDR2: SGHRS and YFSETQ. Between the trimmed V and J ends, which lost 1 base and 8 bases, there was a span of 12 bases. The CDR3 is made up of 13 amino acids. CDR3: CASSLSGILGYTF. CDR3 sequence (DNA): TGCGCCAGCAGCTTGTCGGGGATCCTAGGCTACACCTTC.

This clone was seen just once. The V and J genes are TRBV19 and TRBJ1-2, with a tentative D call TRBD1 (6 bases). Germline assignment: CDR1 LNHDA and CDR2 SQIVND (reference sequence). The CDR3 loop spans 13 amino acids. Trimming stripped 4 bases from V and 8 bases from J, with 14 bases between. The CDR3 DNA reads TGTGCCAGTAGTAGTCAGGGGCTCGGAGGCTACACCTTC. Its protein product is CASSSQGLGGYTF.

A note on this clone: The same CDR3 also results from other DNA sequences found in this sample. CDR3 residues: CASSLAAGGFYEQYF. The CDR3 region has the DNA TGCGCCAGCAGCTTGGCCGCAGGGGGCTTCTACGAGCAGTACTTC. The rearrangement uses TRBV5-1 and TRBJ2-7; 8 bases line up with TRBD1. This CDR3 contains 15 residues. V gave up 0 bases and J gave up 3 bases; unmatched junction bases: 5. CDR1 is SGHRS, CDR2 YFSETQ, per germline. Variable domain in full (rest from reference TRBV5-1 and TRBJ2-7): KAGVTQTPRYLIKTRGQQVTLSCSPISGHRSVSWYQQTPGQGLQFLFEYFSETQRNKGNFPGRFSGRQFSNSRSEMNVSTLELGDSALYLCASSLAAGGFYEQYFGPGTRLTVT.